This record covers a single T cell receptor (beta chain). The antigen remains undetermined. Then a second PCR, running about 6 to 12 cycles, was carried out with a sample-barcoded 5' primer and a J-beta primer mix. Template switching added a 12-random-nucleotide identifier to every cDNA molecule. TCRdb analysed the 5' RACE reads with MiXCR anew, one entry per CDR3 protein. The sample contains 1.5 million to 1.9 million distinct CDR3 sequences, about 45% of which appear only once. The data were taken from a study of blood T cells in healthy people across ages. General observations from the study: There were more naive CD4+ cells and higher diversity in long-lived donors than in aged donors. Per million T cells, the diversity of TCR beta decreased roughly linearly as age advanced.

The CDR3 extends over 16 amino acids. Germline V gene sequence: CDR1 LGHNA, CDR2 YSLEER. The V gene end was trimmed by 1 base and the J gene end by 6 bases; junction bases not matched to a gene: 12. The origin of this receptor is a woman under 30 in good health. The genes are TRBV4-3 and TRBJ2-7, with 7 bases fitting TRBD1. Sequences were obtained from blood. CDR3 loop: CASSQVPGQLDGEQYF. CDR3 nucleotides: TGCGCCAGCAGCCAAGTTCCGGGACAGTTGGACGGCGAGCAGTACTTC.